This T cell receptor (beta chain) was documented in a study of early T cells in non-severe SARS-CoV-2 infection. TCRdb reprocessed the 5' RACE reads via MiXCR and lists one record per CDR3 protein. The table lists some 110,000 distinct CDR3 sequences, 15% of them singletons. This clonotype has just a few counts. Germline assignment: CDR1 GTSNPN and CDR2 SVGIG (reference sequence). V was pared by 2 bases and J by 8 bases, with 12 bases of the junction left unmatched. This CDR3 has 15 residues. This receptor was taken from an adult who was a healthcare worker with PCR-confirmed SARS-CoV-2 infection or an uninfected control (not recorded which). The sequenced sample consisted of whole blood. This sequence joins TRBV30 and TRBJ2-1; 7 bases are shared with TRBD1. The CDR3, as DNA: TGTGCCTGGAGTCCCATTTTACAGGGGCTTGATGAGCAGTTCTTC. It translates to CAWSPILQGLDEQFF.